This T cell receptor beta chain was captured in a study of breast tumors, draining lymph nodes, adjacent tissues (dated by TCRdb to about 2016). With respect to the entire study: TCR beta repertoires were compared across tumor, adjacent nontumor tissue and axillary lymph nodes obtained from breast cancer patients. The study aimed to assess the relationships and possible T-cell exchange between tumor, surrounding tissue and draining lymph node repertoires in human breast cancer. Study-level results and caveats: Tumor and nontumor tissue repertoires were significantly more similar in luminal-like than in basal-like breast cancer. The data were considered consistent with the idea that most tumor T cells come from the lymph node and then expand in tumor tissue. Tumor T-cell repertoires showed less diversity than lymph node repertoires and more diversity than nontumor tissue repertoires, and tumor T-cell repertoires showed preferential V and J gene usage. The conclusion that tumor T cells originate in lymph nodes was presented as consistent with a hypothesis rather than as directly demonstrated.

Sequencing was performed on an Illumina HiSeq 2000. TCR beta chain libraries were generated by multiplex PCR amplification. High-throughput sequencing was used to analyze the amplified TCR beta chain products. TCRdb reprocessing: public reads trimmed at Q25 with fastp, clones called with MiXCR, in-frame beta chains kept. CDR3 protein duplicates are merged, each entry listing the most common genes and DNA. This sample holds 45,000 to 60,000 distinct CDR3 sequences; 23% were observed only once. Around 8.5% of the sample is held by the ten biggest clonotypes. With regard to this clonotype: The antigen this receptor binds is unknown. No clone much larger than this one lies a single base away; base qualities are absent.

The clonotype comes from a female donor with breast cancer. Some clones in this sample may be carry-over from other donors' samples. Material for sequencing was breast tumor tissue.

The CDR3 region has the sequence CASRPRDPGGEQYF. The DNA reads as follows: TGTGCCAGCAGACCCCGGGACCCCGGGGGCGAGCAGTACTTC. The sequence links TRBV6-5 to TRBJ2-7; the D region possibly corresponds to TRBD2 (6 bases align). V and J are truncated by 6 bases and 6 bases respectively, leaving an intervening sequence of 18 bases. CDR1 and CDR2, per the germline V gene, are MNHEY and SVGAGI. Taken from cysteine to phenylalanine, the CDR3 has 14 residues. Only the CDR3 region is kept as DNA, spanning 42 bases read in frame from base 1.